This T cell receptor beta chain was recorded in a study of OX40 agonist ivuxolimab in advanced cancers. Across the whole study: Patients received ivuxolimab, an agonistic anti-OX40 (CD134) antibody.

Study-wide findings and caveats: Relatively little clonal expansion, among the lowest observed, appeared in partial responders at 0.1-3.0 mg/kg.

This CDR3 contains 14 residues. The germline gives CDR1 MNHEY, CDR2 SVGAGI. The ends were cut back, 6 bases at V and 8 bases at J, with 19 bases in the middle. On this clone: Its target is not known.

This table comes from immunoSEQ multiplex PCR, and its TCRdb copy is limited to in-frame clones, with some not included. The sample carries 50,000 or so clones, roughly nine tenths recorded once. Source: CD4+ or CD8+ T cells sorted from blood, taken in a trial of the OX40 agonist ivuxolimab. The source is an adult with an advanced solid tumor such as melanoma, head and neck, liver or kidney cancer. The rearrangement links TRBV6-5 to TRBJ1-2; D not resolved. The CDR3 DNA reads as TGTGCCAGCAGCTCCGGGGTTCCATGGGAAGGCTACACCTTC. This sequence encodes CASSSGVPWEGYTF.